This T cell receptor beta chain is drawn from a study of post-analysis software for immune sequencing data. Overall study findings and caveats: Controls had lower frequencies than patients of four or five TRBV segments, which included TRBV5-6, TRBV5-1 and TRBV20-1.

To note about this clonotype: Its matching antigen is unknown.

Germline loops: CDR1 MDHEN, CDR2 SYDVKM. The CDR3 is made up of 14 amino acids. Between the trimmed V and J ends, which lost 2 bases and 0 bases, there was a span of 5 bases. Prepared TCR beta cDNA libraries contained unique molecular identifiers. One entry per CDR3 protein results from TCRdb running MiXCR on the PCR reads. Of about 430,000 distinct CDR3 sequences listed, approximately 42% are singletons. The rearrangement uses TRBV28 and TRBJ1-5; D not resolved. The sequence derives from a girl aged 2 to 10 with multiple sclerosis. Sequenced input: blood. CDR3 coding DNA: TGTGCCAGCAGTTTAATCGATAGCAATCAGCCCCAGCATTTT. It is translated as CASSLIDSNQPQHF. Based on the CDR3 plus reference TRBV28 and TRBJ1-5, the full variable domain is DVKVTQSSRYLVKRTGEKVFLECVQDMDHENMFWYRQDPGLGLRLIYFSYDVKMKEKGDIPEGYSVSREKKERFSLILESASTNQTSMYLCASSLIDSNQPQHFGDGTRLSIL.